The 19 T cell receptor beta chains reported below all come from one sample, sequenced in a study of beta chain features in type 1 diabetes. Study-wide points: Across all four CD4+ subsets, people with type 1 diabetes showed modestly shorter TCRB CDR3s.

These TCRs' antigens remain unknown. Expressed TCRB transcripts were sequenced because the isolated RNA had all been reverse transcribed beforehand. The assay was immunoSEQ multiplex PCR, and TCRdb's table has in-frame clones only and misses some. The sample lists 300,000 to 450,000 clones, roughly 12% occurring once. The sample consisted of naive CD4+ T cells from blood. Every receptor here comes from a woman aged 18-30 years with type 1 diabetes.

Only a few counts were recorded for this clone. The chain is built from TRBV9 and TRBJ2-3; weak D call: TRBD2 (6 bases). Germline assignment: CDR1 SGDLS and CDR2 YYNGEE. This CDR3 has 14 residues. The V gene lost 2 bases and the J gene lost 5 bases, with 12 bases spanning the gap. For the CDR3, the DNA is TGTGCCAGCAGCGTGAGCGGGCTCGAAGATACGCAGTATTTT. Protein sequence: CASSVSGLEDTQYF.

The chain joins TRBV7-9 to TRBJ2-7, with D tentatively TRBD2 (5 bases). The V end lost 1 base, the J end lost 8 bases, and 12 bases lay between the germline ends. Germline CDR1 and CDR2: SEHNR and FQNEAQ (reference sequence). There are 13 residues in the CDR3. The CDR3 DNA sequence: TGTGCCAGCAGCTTAGATCAGCGGATCAAGCAGTACTTC. This codes for CASSLDQRIKQYF.

This clone was seen only a few times. V and J are TRBV6-6 and TRBJ1-5, with D unresolved. CDR1 and CDR2 from the germline V gene are MNHNY and SVGAGI (reference sequence). Trimming removed 6 bases at V and 6 bases at J, with 18 bases between. This CDR3 contains 15 residues. The CDR3: CASRSRTPVSQPQHF. The CDR3 DNA is TGTGCCAGCAGATCTCGGACTCCCGTGAGTCAGCCCCAGCATTTT.

The table lists this clone with a few counts. The rearrangement uses TRBV6-6 and TRBJ1-6, with D uncertain. This CDR3 spans 13 amino acids. V lost 2 bases to trimming and J lost 7 bases, with 6 bases between them. CDR1 is MNHNY and CDR2 is SVGAGI in the germline V gene (reference sequence). CDR3 nucleotide sequence: TGTGCCAGCAGTTACGCACAAAATTCACCCCTCCACTTT. This gives the protein CASSYAQNSPLHF.

The chain recombines TRBV4-3 with TRBJ2-3, with D possibly being TRBD2 (6 bases). The CDR3 consists of 16 residues. Germline V gene data show CDR1 as LGHNA and CDR2 as YSLEER. Trimming shortened V by 1 base and J by 2 bases, and 13 bases separated the two germline ends. This chain's CDR3 is CASSQAGLAFTDTQYF. For the CDR3, the DNA is TGCGCCAGCAGCCAAGCGGGTCTAGCGTTCACAGATACGCAGTATTTT.

This rearrangement joins TRBV11-2 to TRBJ2-1; possibly TRBD2 for D (5 bases). The CDR3 extends over 12 amino acids. Trimming left V 4 bases short and J 7 bases short, with 8 bases between. In germline, CDR1 is SGHAT, CDR2 FQNNGV. The CDR3 DNA is TGTGCCAGCAGCTCGGGCGGGAATGAGCAGTTCTTC. As protein: CASSSGGNEQFF.

J is TRBJ2-7 and V is TRBV7-2; 7 nucleotides align to TRBD2. This CDR3 spans 14 amino acids. Germline loops: CDR1 SGHTA, CDR2 FQGNSA. The J segment lost 5 bases and the V segment lost 7 bases, leaving 11 bases of the junction unmatched. Written as DNA, the CDR3 is TGTGCCAGCACCCTGCAGGCCCGGGGGGACGAGCAGTACTTC. Its translation: CASTLQARGDEQYF.

There are a few counts of this clone. The chain couples TRBV4-1 to TRBJ2-7, with a possible D match to TRBD1 (6 bases). Germline V gene data show CDR1 as MGHRA and CDR2 as YSYEKL. This CDR3 is 13 amino acids long. V lost 5 bases, J lost 3 bases, and 11 bases lay in between. Here the CDR3 DNA reads TGCGCCAGCAGCTTCCGGGACAACTACGAGCAGTACTTC. Translating gives CASSFRDNYEQYF.

This clone was observed a handful of times. The V call is TRBV7-9, the J call TRBJ2-7; possibly TRBD2 for D (5 bases). Germline-derived CDR1 and CDR2 are SEHNR and FQNEAQ (reference sequence). V gave up 5 bases and J gave up 5 bases, with 16 bases separating them. The CDR3 runs to 14 residues. The CDR3 region is CASSPLPGSHEQYF. CDR3 coding DNA: TGTGCCAGCAGCCCCCTCCCGGGGTCCCACGAGCAGTACTTC.

The rearrangement uses TRBV4-1 and TRBJ2-5, with TRBD1 identical over 7 bases. The V segment lost 2 bases and the J segment 2 bases; nucleotides outside the gene matches: 2. Germline loops: CDR1 MGHRA, CDR2 YSYEKL. The CDR3 spans 14 residues. Here the CDR3 DNA reads TGCGCCAGCAGCCAACCGACAGGGCAAGAGACCCAGTACTTC. This encodes CASSQPTGQETQYF.

This clone was observed a few times. The chain couples TRBV7-2 to TRBJ1-2; 7 bases are a match to TRBD1. The CDR3 runs to 16 residues. With V trimmed by 1 base and J by 8 bases, 13 bases remained unmatched. Germline-derived CDR1 and CDR2 are SGHTA and FQGNSA. The CDR3 DNA follows: TGTGCCAGCAGCTTAGGCCCACAGGGGAGGTTTATGGGCTACACCTTC. It encodes CASSLGPQGRFMGYTF.

This clone has a handful of counts. The chain couples TRBV7-8 to TRBJ2-6; D uncertain. The CDR3 extends over 14 amino acids. CDR1 and CDR2 (germline): SGHVS, FQNEAQ. V was pared by 5 bases and J by 1 base, with 6 bases between. The CDR3 sequence: CASSPRSGANVLTF. CDR3 nucleotide sequence: TGTGCCAGCAGCCCCCGGTCTGGGGCCAACGTCCTGACTTTC.

The sample holds a few counts of this clone. The genes are TRBV27 and TRBJ2-5, with 8 nucleotides matching TRBD1. The CDR3 loop spans 15 amino acids. V lost 3 bases to trimming and J lost 2 bases; unmatched junction nucleotides: 5. Germline V gene lookup returns CDR1 MNHEY and CDR2 SMNVEV (reference sequence). The CDR3 region has the DNA TGTGCCAGCAGTTTGAACAGGGGGACTCAAGAGACCCAGTACTTC. This encodes CASSLNRGTQETQYF.

This clone has only a few counts. The V call is TRBV11-2, the J call TRBJ2-5, with 8 bases aligning to TRBD2. The length of the CDR3 is 16 residues. The trim removed 5 bases at V and 5 bases at J, leaving 13 bases unmatched. From germline, CDR1 is SGHAT and CDR2 FQNNGV. DNA for the CDR3: TGTGCCAGCAGCCCCGGAGCGGTAGCGGGGTTGGAGACCCAGTACTTC. Protein product: CASSPGAVAGLETQYF.

This clone was picked up a small number of times. V usage is TRBV11-2 and J usage is TRBJ2-2; TRBD2 matches 13 bases. This CDR3 comprises 15 residues. Per the germline V gene, CDR1 is SGHAT and CDR2 is FQNNGV. Trimming took 3 bases from V and 8 from J; bases not matched to a gene: 3. CDR3 amino acids: CASSFGLAGVGELFF. In DNA, the CDR3 is TGTGCCAGCAGCTTCGGACTAGCGGGAGTAGGGGAGCTGTTTTTT.

The chain recombines TRBV5-1 with TRBJ2-5; TRBD2 matches 9 bases. The CDR3 length is 13 residues. The germline V gene has CDR1 SGHRS and CDR2 YFSETQ. V lost 4 bases to trimming and J lost 3 bases; unmatched junction nucleotides: 1. The CDR3, as DNA: TGCGCCAGCAGCCCTAGCGGGGAAGAGACCCAGTACTTC. It codes for CASSPSGEETQYF.

The CDR3 region is CASSHASGGAGEQFF. The CDR3 DNA reads TGTGCCAGCAGCCATGCTAGCGGGGGGGCCGGTGAGCAGTTCTTC. The chain carries TRBV7-9 and TRBJ2-1; 12 bases map to TRBD2. V lost 5 bases to trimming and J lost 9 bases; unmatched junction nucleotides: 8. The CDR3 is 15 amino acids. The germline gives CDR1 SEHNR, CDR2 FQNEAQ (reference sequence).

The V gene is TRBV28, the J gene TRBJ1-5; D might be TRBD1 (5 bases). Trimming removed 3 bases at V and 5 bases at J, with 11 bases between. This CDR3 is 14 amino acids long. Germline V gene lookup returns CDR1 MDHEN and CDR2 SYDVKM. The chain's CDR3 is CASSLGQAYQPQHF. DNA of the CDR3: TGTGCCAGCAGTTTGGGGCAGGCCTATCAGCCCCAGCATTTT. Using reference TRBV28 and TRBJ1-5 for the parts outside the CDR3, the full variable domain is DVKVTQSSRYLVKRTGEKVFLECVQDMDHENMFWYRQDPGLGLRLIYFSYDVKMKEKGDIPEGYSVSREKKERFSLILESASTNQTSMYLCASSLGQAYQPQHFGDGTRLSIL.

This clone was recorded a few times. The V gene is TRBV15, the J gene TRBJ2-7; 8 nucleotides agree with TRBD2. The CDR3 runs 15 residues. With V trimmed by 5 bases and J by 6 bases, 12 bases remained unmatched. Germline-derived CDR1 and CDR2 are LNHNV and YYDKDF (reference sequence). The CDR3 sequence: CATSRGGLLASEQYF. The CDR3 DNA is TGTGCCACCAGCCGGGGGGGACTGCTAGCATCCGAGCAGTACTTC.